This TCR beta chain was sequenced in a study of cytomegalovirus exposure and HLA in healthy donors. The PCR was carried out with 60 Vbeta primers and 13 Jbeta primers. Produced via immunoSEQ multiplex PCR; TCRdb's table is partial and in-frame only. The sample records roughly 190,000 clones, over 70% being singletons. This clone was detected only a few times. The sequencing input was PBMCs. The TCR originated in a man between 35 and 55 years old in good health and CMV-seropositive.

The CDR3 reads CAWSGQGALREKLFF. In nucleotides, the CDR3 is TGTGCCTGGAGTGGACAGGGGGCGCTTCGGGAAAAACTGTTTTTT. The V gene is TRBV30, the J gene TRBJ1-4; TRBD1 matches 10 bases. With V trimmed by 1 base and J by 8 bases, 7 bases remained unmatched. The CDR3 is 15 amino acids. The germline V gene encodes CDR1 GTSNPN and CDR2 SVGIG (reference sequence).